A selection of T cell receptor beta chains follows, all from one sample in a study of T cell responses to AZD1222 COVID-19 vaccine. Sequenced by immunoSEQ multiplex PCR; TCRdb stores in-frame clones only, minus some. The repertoire consists of approximately 84,000 clones, with 80% to 90% occurring once and the leading ten covering around 29%. The sample consisted of peripheral blood, taken on day 0 of AZD1222 vaccination. The receptors here all came from an adult in good health. Each CDR3 is given with its conserved first and last residue. D genes are given only for firm matches. Not every row has a clone size; where given, it reads once, few, many or a size class.

D: -
J: TRBJ1-5
size: few
V: TRBV27
CDR3: CASSTAGAGGQPQHF
DNA: TGTGCCAGCAGTACGGCGGGGGCGGGCGGTCAGCCCCAGCATTTT

D: TRBD1
J: TRBJ1-4
size: -
V: TRBV6-2/TRBV6-3
CDR3: CASSYRRDRVREKLFF
DNA: TGTGCCAGCAGTTACCGGCGGGACAGGGTTCGGGAAAAACTGTTTTTT

D: -
J: TRBJ2-3
size: -
V: TRBV2
CDR3: CASSEYDTQYF
DNA: TGTGCCAGCAGTGAATATGATACGCAGTATTTT

D: TRBD2
J: TRBJ2-1
size: -
V: TRBV24-1
CDR3: CATSEGLAGAEQFF
DNA: TGTGCCACCAGTGAGGGACTAGCGGGAGCTGAGCAGTTCTTC

D: -
J: TRBJ1-5
size: -
V: TRBV7-3
CDR3: CASSSFGPPGNQPQHF
DNA: TGTGCCAGCAGCTCTTTCGGGCCCCCTGGCAATCAGCCCCAGCATTTT

D: TRBD1
J: TRBJ1-6
size: -
V: TRBV9
CDR3: CASSLGTGAMGNSPLHF
DNA: TGTGCCAGCAGCCTTGGGACAGGGGCCATGGGGAATTCACCCCTCCACTTT

D: TRBD2
J: TRBJ2-7
size: -
V: TRBV19
CDR3: CASSTGLAGDEQYF
DNA: TGTGCCAGTAGTACGGGACTAGCGGGAGACGAGCAGTACTTC

D: TRBD1
J: TRBJ2-7
size: -
V: TRBV7-8
CDR3: CASSLSHTRQGISYEQYF
DNA: TGTGCCAGCAGCCTTAGCCACACAAGACAGGGAATCTCCTACGAGCAGTACTTC

D: -
J: TRBJ2-7
size: -
V: TRBV7-2
CDR3: CASSLYEGQYF
DNA: TGTGCCAGCAGCTTATACGAGGGGCAGTACTTC

D: -
J: TRBJ1-2
size: -
V: TRBV2
CDR3: CARGRDNEGYTF
DNA: TGTGCCCGAGGCCGGGACAACGAAGGCTACACCTTC

D: TRBD1
J: TRBJ1-1
size: -
V: TRBV18
CDR3: CASSPWTGADTEAFF
DNA: TGTGCCAGCTCACCATGGACAGGGGCGGACACTGAAGCTTTCTTT

D: TRBD2
J: TRBJ2-1
size: -
V: TRBV27
CDR3: CASSPNILAGGGNEQFF
DNA: TGTGCCAGCAGTCCGAATATCCTAGCGGGAGGCGGTAATGAGCAGTTCTTC

D: -
J: TRBJ1-1
size: -
V: TRBV5-1
CDR3: CASSPPEGTEAFF
DNA: TGCGCCAGCAGTCCTCCAGAGGGCACTGAAGCTTTCTTT

D: -
J: TRBJ2-3
size: -
V: TRBV27
CDR3: CASGTVSTDTQYF
DNA: TGTGCCAGCGGGACGGTAAGCACAGATACGCAGTATTTT

D: TRBD2
J: TRBJ2-3
size: -
V: TRBV27
CDR3: CASRLAGSLTDTQYF
DNA: TGTGCCAGCAGGCTAGCGGGATCACTAACAGATACGCAGTATTTT

D: -
J: TRBJ2-7
size: -
V: TRBV18
CDR3: CASSPPDGGYEQYF
DNA: TGTGCCAGCTCACCACCGGATGGGGGCTACGAGCAGTACTTC

D: TRBD1
J: TRBJ1-4
size: -
V: TRBV7-9
CDR3: CASSWTGLEEKLFF
DNA: TGTGCCAGCAGCTGGACAGGGTTGGAAGAAAAACTGTTTTTT

D: -
J: TRBJ2-7
size: -
V: TRBV4-1
CDR3: CASSQGSGTFSYEQYF
DNA: TGCGCCAGCAGCCAAGGGTCGGGCACGTTCTCCTACGAGCAGTACTTC

D: TRBD2
J: TRBJ2-7
size: -
V: TRBV3-1/TRBV3-2
CDR3: CASSQGTSGRAGEQYF
DNA: TGTGCCAGCAGCCAAGGGACTAGCGGGAGGGCCGGCGAGCAGTACTTC

D: -
J: TRBJ1-1
size: -
V: TRBV9
CDR3: CASSAEDGNTEAFF
DNA: TGTGCCAGCAGCGCGGAGGACGGCAACACTGAAGCTTTCTTT

D: -
J: TRBJ1-1
size: -
V: TRBV7-2
CDR3: CASSLRMNTEAFF
DNA: TGTGCCAGCAGCTTACGGATGAACACTGAAGCTTTCTTT

D: TRBD1
J: TRBJ2-2
size: once
V: TRBV7-2
CDR3: CASSLVGTGTNTGELFF
DNA: TGTGCCAGCAGCTTAGTTGGGACAGGGACGAACACCGGGGAGCTGTTTTTT

D: -
J: TRBJ2-4
size: -
V: TRBV6-5
CDR3: CASTGQSKNIQYF
DNA: TGTGCCAGCACCGGACAGTCCAAAAACATTCAGTACTTC

D: -
J: TRBJ2-1
size: -
V: TRBV28
CDR3: CASSLSSAGAPNNEQFF
DNA: TGTGCCAGCAGTTTATCTTCTGCAGGGGCCCCTAATAATGAGCAGTTCTTC

D: TRBD1
J: TRBJ2-7
size: -
V: TRBV29-1
CDR3: CSVFGTELPQYF
DNA: TGCAGCGTTTTTGGGACAGAACTACCGCAGTACTTC

D: TRBD2
J: TRBJ2-5
size: -
V: TRBV3-1/TRBV3-2
CDR3: CASSQAGEGETQYF
DNA: TGTGCCAGCAGCCAGGCGGGAGAAGGAGAGACCCAGTACTTC

D: -
J: TRBJ2-7
size: -
V: TRBV6-5
CDR3: CASSRGLYEQYF
DNA: TGTGCCAGCAGCCGGGGGCTCTACGAGCAGTACTTC

D: TRBD1
J: TRBJ2-7
size: -
V: TRBV30
CDR3: CAWSANRGPYEQYF
DNA: TGTGCCTGGAGTGCAAACAGGGGGCCGTACGAGCAGTACTTC

D: -
J: TRBJ2-7
size: -
V: TRBV7-2
CDR3: CASSFDRSTYEQYF
DNA: TGTGCCAGCAGCTTCGACAGGTCCACCTACGAGCAGTACTTC

D: -
J: TRBJ2-7
size: -
V: TRBV7-2
CDR3: CASSLGFLGDFYEQYF
DNA: TGTGCCAGCAGCTTAGGTTTTCTAGGGGATTTCTACGAGCAGTACTTC

D: -
J: TRBJ1-6
size: -
V: TRBV9
CDR3: CASSVSGNNSPLHF
DNA: TGTGCCAGCAGCGTCTCGGGTAATAATTCACCCCTCCACTTT

D: -
J: TRBJ2-3
size: few
V: TRBV6-5
CDR3: CASSSGTEADTQYF
DNA: TGTGCCAGCAGCTCCGGGACCGAGGCAGATACGCAGTATTTT

D: -
J: TRBJ1-2
size: once
V: TRBV28
CDR3: CASSPLNYGYTF
DNA: TGTGCCAGCAGTCCCCTTAACTATGGCTACACCTTC

D: -
J: TRBJ2-7
size: -
V: TRBV7-2
CDR3: CASSPGQGQAGLTYEQYF
DNA: TGTGCCAGCAGCCCCGGCCAGGGGCAAGCGGGATTAACCTACGAGCAGTACTTC

D: -
J: TRBJ2-1
size: once
V: TRBV5-1
CDR3: CASSSRDEYNEQFF
DNA: TGCGCCAGCAGCAGCCGGGACGAATACAATGAGCAGTTCTTC

D: -
J: TRBJ1-6
size: -
V: TRBV4-1
CDR3: CASSQDGKVQGNSPLHF
DNA: TGCGCCAGCAGCCAAGATGGGAAGGTTCAGGGTAATTCACCCCTCCACTTT

D: -
J: TRBJ1-1
size: -
V: TRBV18
CDR3: CASSPPEGLNTEAFF
DNA: TGTGCCAGCTCACCACCCGAGGGACTGAACACTGAAGCTTTCTTT

D: -
J: TRBJ1-4
size: -
V: TRBV15
CDR3: CATSRIKGDTNEKLFF
DNA: TGTGCCACCAGCAGAATCAAGGGGGACACCAATGAAAAACTGTTTTTT

D: TRBD2
J: TRBJ2-2
size: -
V: TRBV6-1
CDR3: CASSEASGTHTGELFF
DNA: TGTGCCAGCAGTGAGGCTAGCGGGACCCACACCGGGGAGCTGTTTTTT

D: -
J: TRBJ1-6
size: -
V: TRBV11-2
CDR3: CASSLGSYNSPLHF
DNA: TGTGCCAGCAGCTTAGGATCCTATAATTCACCCCTCCACTTT

D: TRBD1
J: TRBJ1-5
size: -
V: TRBV27
CDR3: CASSSLGTGRWGPQHF
DNA: TGTGCCAGCAGTTCCCTAGGGACAGGGCGGTGGGGGCCCCAGCATTTT

D: -
J: TRBJ2-7
size: -
V: TRBV20-1
CDR3: CSASTSESQYF
DNA: TGCAGTGCCTCTACCTCTGAGTCCCAGTACTTC

D: TRBD1
J: TRBJ2-1
size: -
V: TRBV24-1
CDR3: CATSDPNRGNEQFF
DNA: TGTGCCACCAGTGATCCGAACAGGGGAAATGAGCAGTTCTTC

D: TRBD2
J: TRBJ2-1
size: -
V: TRBV7-9
CDR3: CASSPSRLAGGHNEQFF
DNA: TGTGCCAGCAGCCCGTCCCGACTAGCGGGAGGGCACAATGAGCAGTTCTTC

D: -
J: TRBJ2-5
size: -
V: TRBV28
CDR3: CASSNGGASLKTQYF
DNA: TGTGCCAGCTCCAATGGAGGGGCGTCATTGAAGACCCAGTACTTC

D: -
J: TRBJ1-3
size: -
V: TRBV6-6
CDR3: CASREPGNTIYF
DNA: TGTGCCAGCAGAGAACCTGGAAACACCATATATTTT

D: -
J: TRBJ2-3
size: -
V: TRBV13
CDR3: CASSWRGATDTQYF
DNA: TGTGCCAGCAGCTGGAGGGGGGCCACAGATACGCAGTATTTT

D: -
J: TRBJ2-3
size: -
V: TRBV27
CDR3: CASIGLAPDTQYF
DNA: TGTGCCAGCATCGGCCTAGCTCCAGATACGCAGTATTTT

D: TRBD1
J: TRBJ2-7
size: once
V: TRBV4-2
CDR3: CASSQERGQGGEQYF
DNA: TGTGCCAGCAGCCAAGAACGGGGACAGGGAGGCGAGCAGTACTTC

D: -
J: TRBJ1-1
size: -
V: TRBV5-1
CDR3: CASSLAGRGEAFF
DNA: TGCGCCAGCAGCTTGGCCGGTCGAGGTGAAGCTTTCTTT

D: TRBD1
J: TRBJ2-7
size: once
V: TRBV28
CDR3: CASSSPGGTGYEQYF
DNA: TGTGCCAGCAGTTCCCCGGGCGGGACAGGCTACGAGCAGTACTTC

D: TRBD1
J: TRBJ2-1
size: -
V: TRBV28
CDR3: CASSPTLHRWGQGAPYNEQFF
DNA: TGTGCCAGCAGTCCAACCCTTCACCGGTGGGGACAGGGGGCCCCATACAATGAGCAGTTCTTC

D: TRBD2
J: TRBJ2-1
size: -
V: TRBV5-1
CDR3: CASSPRGAGGDAEQFF
DNA: TGCGCCAGCAGCCCTAGGGGCGCGGGAGGAGATGCTGAGCAGTTCTTC

D: -
J: TRBJ2-3
size: -
V: TRBV5-4
CDR3: CASSLAVDTQYF
DNA: TGTGCCAGCAGCTTGGCCGTGGATACGCAGTATTTT

D: TRBD2
J: TRBJ2-1
size: -
V: TRBV6-5
CDR3: CASSLSSGLDEQFF
DNA: TGTGCCAGCAGTTTGTCTAGCGGGTTGGATGAGCAGTTCTTC

D: TRBD1
J: TRBJ2-1
size: -
V: TRBV6-5
CDR3: CASRKSGQAPGEQFF
DNA: TGTGCCAGCAGGAAGTCCGGACAGGCCCCCGGTGAGCAGTTCTTC

D: TRBD1
J: TRBJ1-4
size: -
V: TRBV27
CDR3: CASSPSQGAREKLFF
DNA: TGTGCCAGCAGCCCTTCACAGGGGGCGCGTGAAAAACTGTTTTTT

D: -
J: TRBJ1-1
size: -
V: TRBV5-4
CDR3: CASSLEVSRTTEAFF
DNA: TGTGCCAGCAGCTTGGAGGTCTCGAGGACCACTGAAGCTTTCTTT

D: TRBD2
J: TRBJ2-2
size: -
V: TRBV5-1
CDR3: CASTPAGLGGSGELFF
DNA: TGCGCCAGCACCCCGGCGGGACTAGGAGGATCAGGGGAGCTGTTTTTT

D: TRBD2
J: TRBJ2-7
size: few
V: TRBV2
CDR3: CASTPQLAGAGGEQYF
DNA: TGTGCCAGCACTCCCCAACTAGCGGGAGCGGGGGGCGAGCAGTACTTC